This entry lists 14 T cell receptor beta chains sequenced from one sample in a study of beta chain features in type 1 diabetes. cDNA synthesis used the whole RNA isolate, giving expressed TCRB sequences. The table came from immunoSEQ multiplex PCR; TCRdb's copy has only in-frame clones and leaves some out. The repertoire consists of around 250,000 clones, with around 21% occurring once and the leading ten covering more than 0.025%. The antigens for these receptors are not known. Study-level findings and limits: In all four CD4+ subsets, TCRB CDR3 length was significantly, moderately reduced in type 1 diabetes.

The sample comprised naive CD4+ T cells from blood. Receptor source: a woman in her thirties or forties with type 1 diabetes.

The DNA for the CDR3 is TGTGCCAGCAGGCCAACGAAAGAGTATGGCTACACCTTC. This codes for CASRPTKEYGYTF. The V and J genes are TRBV28 and TRBJ1-2; D call uncertain. Trimming took 6 bases from V and 5 from J, leaving 13 bases between them. This CDR3 is 13 amino acids long. Germline CDR1 MDHEN, CDR2 SYDVKM.

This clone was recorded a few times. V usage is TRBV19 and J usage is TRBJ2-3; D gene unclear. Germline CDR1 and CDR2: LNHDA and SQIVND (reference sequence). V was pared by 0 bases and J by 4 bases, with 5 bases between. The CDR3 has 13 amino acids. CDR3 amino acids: CASSIDGPDTQYF. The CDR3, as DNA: TGTGCCAGTAGTATAGATGGCCCAGATACGCAGTATTTT.

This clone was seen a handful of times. The DNA of the CDR3 is TGCAGGGGAGTGACCGGAGGTGGCTACACCTTC. Amino acids: CRGVTGGGYTF. The chain is built from TRBV20-1 and TRBJ1-2, with D unclear. Germline V gene data show CDR1 as DFQATT and CDR2 as SNEGSKA (reference sequence). The CDR3 has 11 amino acids.

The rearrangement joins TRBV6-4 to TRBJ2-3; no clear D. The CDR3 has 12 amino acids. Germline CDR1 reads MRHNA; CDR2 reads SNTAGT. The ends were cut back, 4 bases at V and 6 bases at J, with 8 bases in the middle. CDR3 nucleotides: TGTGCCAGCAGTGCGACCGGGGATACGCAGTATTTT. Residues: CASSATGDTQYF.

The DNA for the CDR3 is TGTGCCTGCGGAACTAACTCATTGCAGCCCCAGCATTTT. Protein sequence: CACGTNSLQPQHF. V usage is TRBV30 and J usage is TRBJ1-5; D ambiguous. From germline, CDR1 is GTSNPN and CDR2 SVGIG (reference sequence). The CDR3 is 13 residues long. V dropped 6 bases and J dropped 7 bases, with 16 bases sitting between them.

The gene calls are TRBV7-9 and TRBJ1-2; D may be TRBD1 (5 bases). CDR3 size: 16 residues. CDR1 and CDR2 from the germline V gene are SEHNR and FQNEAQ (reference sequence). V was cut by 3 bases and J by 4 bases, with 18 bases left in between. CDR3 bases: TGTGCCAGCAGCTTCCGGGACTCCTTGAGTTTCTATGGCTACACCTTC. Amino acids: CASSFRDSLSFYGYTF.

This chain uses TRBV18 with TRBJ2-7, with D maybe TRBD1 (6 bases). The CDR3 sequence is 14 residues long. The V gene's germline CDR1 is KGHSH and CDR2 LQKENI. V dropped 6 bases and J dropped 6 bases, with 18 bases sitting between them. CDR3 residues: CASSPQGPPSEQYF. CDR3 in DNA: TGTGCCAGCTCCCCTCAGGGGCCCCCAAGCGAGCAGTACTTC.

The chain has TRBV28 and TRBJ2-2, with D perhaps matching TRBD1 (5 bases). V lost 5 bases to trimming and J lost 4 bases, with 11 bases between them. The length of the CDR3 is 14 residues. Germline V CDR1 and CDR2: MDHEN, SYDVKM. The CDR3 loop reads CASSPGQSTGELFF. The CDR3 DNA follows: TGTGCCAGCAGTCCTGGACAAAGCACCGGGGAGCTGTTTTTT.

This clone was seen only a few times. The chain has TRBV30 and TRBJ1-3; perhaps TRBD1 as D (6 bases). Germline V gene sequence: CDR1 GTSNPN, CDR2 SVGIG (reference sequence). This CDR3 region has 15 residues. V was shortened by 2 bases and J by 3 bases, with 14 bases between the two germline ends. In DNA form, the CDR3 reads TGTGCCTGGAGTCGACAGGCTGGCGGTGGAAACACCATATATTTT. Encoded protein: CAWSRQAGGGNTIYF.

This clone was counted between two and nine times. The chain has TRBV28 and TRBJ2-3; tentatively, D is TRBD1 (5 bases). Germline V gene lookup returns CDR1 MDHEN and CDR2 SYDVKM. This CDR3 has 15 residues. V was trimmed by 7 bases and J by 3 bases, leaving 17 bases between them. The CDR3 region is CASKFGRRQTDTQYF. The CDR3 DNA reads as TGTGCCAGCAAGTTCGGCAGGCGACAGACAGATACGCAGTATTTT.

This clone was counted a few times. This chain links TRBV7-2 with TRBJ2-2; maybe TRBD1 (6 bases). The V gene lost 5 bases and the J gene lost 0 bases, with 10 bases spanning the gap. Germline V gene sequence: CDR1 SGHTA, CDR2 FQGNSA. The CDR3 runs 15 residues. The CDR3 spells CASSPWTANTGELFF. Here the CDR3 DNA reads TGTGCCAGCAGCCCGTGGACAGCGAACACCGGGGAGCTGTTTTTT. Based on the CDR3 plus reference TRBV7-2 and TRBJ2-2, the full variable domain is GAGVSQSPSNKVTEKGKDVELRCDPISGHTALYWYRQSLGQGLEFLIYFQGNSAPDKSGLPSDRFSAERTGGSVSTLTIQRTQQEDSAVYLCASSPWTANTGELFFGEGSRLTVL.

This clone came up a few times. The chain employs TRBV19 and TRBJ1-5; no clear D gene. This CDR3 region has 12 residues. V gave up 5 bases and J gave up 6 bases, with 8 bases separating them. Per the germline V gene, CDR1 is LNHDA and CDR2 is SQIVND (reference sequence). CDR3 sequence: CASSRGSQPQHF. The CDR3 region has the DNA TGTGCCAGTAGTCGAGGGAGTCAGCCCCAGCATTTT.

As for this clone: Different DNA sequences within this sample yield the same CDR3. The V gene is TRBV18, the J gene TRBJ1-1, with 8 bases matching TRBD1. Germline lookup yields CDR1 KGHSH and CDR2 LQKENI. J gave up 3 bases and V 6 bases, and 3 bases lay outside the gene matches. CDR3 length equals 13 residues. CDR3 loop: CASSSTGDTEAFF. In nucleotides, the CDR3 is TGTGCCAGCTCCTCGACAGGGGACACTGAAGCTTTCTTT.

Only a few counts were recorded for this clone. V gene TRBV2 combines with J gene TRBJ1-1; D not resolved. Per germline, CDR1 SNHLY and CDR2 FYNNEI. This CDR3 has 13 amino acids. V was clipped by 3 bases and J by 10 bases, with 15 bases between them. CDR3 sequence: CASSDGITLRAFF. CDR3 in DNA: TGTGCCAGCAGTGACGGTATCACCTTGAGAGCTTTCTTT.